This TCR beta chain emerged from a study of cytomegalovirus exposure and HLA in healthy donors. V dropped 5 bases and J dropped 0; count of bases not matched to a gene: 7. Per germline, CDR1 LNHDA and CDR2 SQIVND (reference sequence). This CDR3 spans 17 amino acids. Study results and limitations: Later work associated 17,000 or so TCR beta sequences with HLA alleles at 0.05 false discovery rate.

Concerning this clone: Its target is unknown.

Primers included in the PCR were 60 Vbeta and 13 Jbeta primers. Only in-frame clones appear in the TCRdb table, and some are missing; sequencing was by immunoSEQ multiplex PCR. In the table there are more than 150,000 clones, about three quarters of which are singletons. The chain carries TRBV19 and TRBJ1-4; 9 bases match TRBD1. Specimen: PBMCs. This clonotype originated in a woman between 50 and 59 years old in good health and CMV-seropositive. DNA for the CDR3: TGTGCCAGTAGTGTTACAGGGGGCCTTGCAACTAATGAAAAACTGTTTTTT. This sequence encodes CASSVTGGLATNEKLFF.